This TCR beta chain was recorded in a study of graft-versus-host responses after intestinal transplantation (dated by TCRdb to 2020 to 2023). A note on the overall study: The transplants that recipients received were multivisceral, liver-intestinal, or isolated intestinal. A peak of at least 4% donor T cells among recipient peripheral blood mononuclear cells was the definition used for donor T cell macrochimerism. Anti-thymocyte globulin induction was given to all recipients, followed by maintenance tacrolimus and steroids for approximately three years. After intestinal transplantation, graft-versus-host and host-versus-graft alloreactive T cell clones were followed in the graft, circulation and bone marrow using bulk TCR-beta CDR3 sequencing. Of the 20 to 25 intestinal transplant recipients enrolled in the cohort, one of whom was a retransplant, 3 patients without pretransplant specimens were excluded. Instead of going to the commercial service, samples from a few later patients were sequenced in-house on an Illumina MiSeq and processed with MiXCR. To identify alloreactive clones, pre-transplant mixed lymphocyte reaction products were sequenced and compared with unstimulated pre-transplant donor and recipient T cells.

The CDR1 and CDR2 encoded by the germline V gene are MDHEN and SYDVKM. Counted from cysteine to phenylalanine, this CDR3 has 13 amino acids. Only the CDR3 region is kept as DNA, spanning 39 bases read in frame from base 1. V is clipped by 6 bases and J by 0 bases, and the sequence between their germline boundaries is 7 bases long. Explained via the paper, the time point label denotes: cells obtained before transplantation from donor or recipient. Mixed lymphocyte reactions plated some 200,000 CFSE-labeled pre-transplant responders with some 200,000 irradiated violet-dye-labeled stimulators and were cultured for around six days. Proliferating CD3+CD4+CFSE-low and CD3+CD8+CFSE-low responder cells were FACS-sorted on a BD Influx sorter after the mixed lymphocyte reaction. With respect to this clone: Base qualities are not recorded, but no much larger clone differs from it by a single base.

Libraries were made using the immunoSEQ multiplex PCR assay. For most patients, genomic DNA was isolated using the Qiagen DNeasy Blood and Tissue Kit and was shipped frozen to Adaptive Biotechnologies for TCR sequencing. Adaptive Biotechnologies carried out high-throughput TCR-beta CDR3 sequencing of genomic DNA for most patients. The published analysis was carried out like this. Adaptive's ImmunoSEQ software supplied the TCR sequencing data for around 17 patients, while MiXCR and VDJtools were used to process a few other patients. To correct CD4 versus CD8 sorting errors, any sequence found in both subsets at a frequency ratio below 5:1 was removed. CDR3 nucleotide sequences shared by donor and recipient were removed because the origin of these sequences could not be assigned. To be classed as alloreactive, a clone needed at least 2-fold expansion over unstimulated cells and a minimum CFSE-low frequency of 0.002% (template counts) or 0.001% (read counts). Clones were considered mappable if detected in sequenced pre-transplant spleen, lymph node, or MLR CFSE-low populations of the donor or recipient. The cumulative frequency of alloreactive clones was calculated as a percentage of all sequences, weighted by copy number. Not all clones reach the TCRdb copy of this immuneACCESS table, which keeps in-frame sequences only. Checked studies attribute under half of the gap to unresolved V genes and leave the rest unexplained. V and J calls and clone size are given by that table; D and trimming were obtained from the DNA. This sample comprises fewer than 20,000 clones, more than 25% of them detected only once. In total, the top ten clones hold 3.7% of the sample.

Findings and caveats that apply to the study as a whole: GvH clones were detected in recipient bone marrow, and some of these GvH clones were observed earlier in ileal mucosa or blood, consistent with an intestinal mucosal origin. Conclusions were limited by the relatively low number and heterogeneity of intestinal transplant patients. Patients with donor T cell macrochimerism had high GvH to HvG T cell clonal ratios in their allografts. Peak levels of circulating GvH clones were associated with declines in HvG clones early after transplant.

The sequencing used alloreactive CD4+ T cells from a mixed lymphocyte reaction culture, collected before intestinal transplant. This sample's cell subset or site label indicates: CFSE-low proliferating T cells sorted from roughly six-day pre-transplant mixed lymphocyte reaction (GvH or HvG direction). This TCR derives from a human patient who received an intestinal transplant. The chain couples TRBV28 to TRBJ2-3; the D gene is possibly TRBD1 or TRBD2, with 5 bases matching each. This receptor has the CDR3 CASSRDSTDTQYF. Here is the DNA: TGTGCCAGCAGCCGGGACAGCACAGATACGCAGTATTTT.